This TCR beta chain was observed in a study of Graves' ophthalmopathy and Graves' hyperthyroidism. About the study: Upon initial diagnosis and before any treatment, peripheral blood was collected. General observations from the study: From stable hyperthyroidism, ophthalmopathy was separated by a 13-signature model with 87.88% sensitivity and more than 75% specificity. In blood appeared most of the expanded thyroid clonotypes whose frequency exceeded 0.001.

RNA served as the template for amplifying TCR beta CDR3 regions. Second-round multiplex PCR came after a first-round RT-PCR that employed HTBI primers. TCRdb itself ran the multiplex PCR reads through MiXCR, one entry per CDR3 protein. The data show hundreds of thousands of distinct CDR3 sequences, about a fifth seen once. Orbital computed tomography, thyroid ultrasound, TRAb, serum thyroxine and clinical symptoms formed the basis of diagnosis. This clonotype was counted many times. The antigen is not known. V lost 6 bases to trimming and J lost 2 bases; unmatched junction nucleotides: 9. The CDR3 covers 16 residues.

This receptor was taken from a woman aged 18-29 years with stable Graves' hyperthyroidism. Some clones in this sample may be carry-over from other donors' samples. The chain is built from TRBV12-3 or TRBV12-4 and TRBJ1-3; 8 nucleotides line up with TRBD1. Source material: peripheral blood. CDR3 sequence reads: CASRLRTGPPGNTIYF. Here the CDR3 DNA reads TGTGCCAGCAGATTAAGGACAGGGCCCCCTGGAAACACCATATATTTT.